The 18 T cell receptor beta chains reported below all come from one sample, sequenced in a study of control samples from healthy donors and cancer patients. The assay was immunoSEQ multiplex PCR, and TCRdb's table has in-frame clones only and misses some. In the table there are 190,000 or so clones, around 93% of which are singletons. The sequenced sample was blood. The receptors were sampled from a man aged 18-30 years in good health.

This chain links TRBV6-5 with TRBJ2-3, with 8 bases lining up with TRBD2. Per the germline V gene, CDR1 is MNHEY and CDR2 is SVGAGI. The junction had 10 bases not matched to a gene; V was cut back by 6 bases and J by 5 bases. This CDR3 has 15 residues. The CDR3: CASSPGGVWGDTQYF. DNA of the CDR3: TGTGCCAGCAGCCCCGGGGGGGTCTGGGGAGATACGCAGTATTTT.

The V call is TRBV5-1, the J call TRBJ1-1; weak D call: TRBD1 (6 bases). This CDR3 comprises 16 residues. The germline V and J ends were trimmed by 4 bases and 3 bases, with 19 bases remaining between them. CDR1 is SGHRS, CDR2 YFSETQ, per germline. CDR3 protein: CASSVGQPEVYTEAFF. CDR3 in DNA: TGCGCCAGCAGCGTCGGACAGCCCGAAGTGTACACTGAAGCTTTCTTT.

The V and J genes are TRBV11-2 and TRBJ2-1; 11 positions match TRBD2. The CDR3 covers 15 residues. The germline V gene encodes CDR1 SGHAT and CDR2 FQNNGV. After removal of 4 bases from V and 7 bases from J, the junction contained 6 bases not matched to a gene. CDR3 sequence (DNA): TGTGCCAGCAGCTATCTAGCGGGGGGTAGGAATGAGCAGTTCTTC. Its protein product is CASSYLAGGRNEQFF. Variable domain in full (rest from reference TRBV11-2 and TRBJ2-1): EAGVAQSPRYKIIEKRQSVAFWCNPISGHATLYWYQQILGQGPKLLIQFQNNGVVDDSQLPKDRFSAERLKGVDSTLKIQPAKLEDSAVYLCASSYLAGGRNEQFFGPGTRLTVL.

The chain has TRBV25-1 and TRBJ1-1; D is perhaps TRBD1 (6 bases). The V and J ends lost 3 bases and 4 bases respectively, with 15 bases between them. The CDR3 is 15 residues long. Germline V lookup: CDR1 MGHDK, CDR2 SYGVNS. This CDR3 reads CASSDRGGLSTEAFF. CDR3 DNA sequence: TGTGCCAGCAGTGATCGTGGGGGGCTGAGCACTGAAGCTTTCTTT.

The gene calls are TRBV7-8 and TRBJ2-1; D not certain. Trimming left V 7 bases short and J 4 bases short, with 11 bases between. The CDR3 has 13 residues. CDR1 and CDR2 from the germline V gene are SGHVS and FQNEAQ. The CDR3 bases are TGTGCCAGCATAAAATTGGATTACAATGAGCAGTTCTTC. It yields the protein CASIKLDYNEQFF. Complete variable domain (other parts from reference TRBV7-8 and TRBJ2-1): GAGVSQSPRYKVAKRGQDVALRCDPISGHVSLFWYQQALGQGPEFLTYFQNEAQLDKSGLPSDRFFAERPEGSVSTLKIQRTQQEDSAVYLCASIKLDYNEQFFGPGTRLTVL.

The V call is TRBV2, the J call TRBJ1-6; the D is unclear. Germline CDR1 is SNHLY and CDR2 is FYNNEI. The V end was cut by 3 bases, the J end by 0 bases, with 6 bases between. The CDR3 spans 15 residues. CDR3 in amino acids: CASSDQSSYNSPLHF. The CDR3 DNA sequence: TGTGCCAGCAGTGACCAGAGCTCCTATAATTCACCCCTCCACTTT.

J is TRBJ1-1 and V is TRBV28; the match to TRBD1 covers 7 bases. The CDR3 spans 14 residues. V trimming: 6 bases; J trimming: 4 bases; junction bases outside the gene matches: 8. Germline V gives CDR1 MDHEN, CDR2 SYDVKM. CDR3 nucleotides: TGTGCCAGCAGGATACTGACAGGGAGCACTGAAGCTTTCTTT. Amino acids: CASRILTGSTEAFF.

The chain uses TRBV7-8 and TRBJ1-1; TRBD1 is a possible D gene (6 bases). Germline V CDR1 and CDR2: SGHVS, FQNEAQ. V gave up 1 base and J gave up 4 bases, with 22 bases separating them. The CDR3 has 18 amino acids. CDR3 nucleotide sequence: TGTGCCAGCAGCTTAGGTAGTTGGGGGGCGCTTGGGGGCACTGAAGCTTTCTTT. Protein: CASSLGSWGALGGTEAFF.

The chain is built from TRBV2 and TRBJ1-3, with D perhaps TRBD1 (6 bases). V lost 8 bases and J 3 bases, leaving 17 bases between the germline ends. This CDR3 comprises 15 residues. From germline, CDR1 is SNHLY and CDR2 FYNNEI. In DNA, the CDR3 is TGTGCCAGCTCCTTGACAGGTATCGTTGGAAACACCATATATTTT. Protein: CASSLTGIVGNTIYF.

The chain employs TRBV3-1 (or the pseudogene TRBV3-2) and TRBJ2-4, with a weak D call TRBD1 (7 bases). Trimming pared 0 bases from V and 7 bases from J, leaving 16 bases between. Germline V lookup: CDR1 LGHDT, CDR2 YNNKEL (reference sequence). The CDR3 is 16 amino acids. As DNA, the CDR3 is TGTGCCAGCAGCCAAGATCCGGGCGGGACAGCGAACATTCAGTACTTC. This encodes CASSQDPGGTANIQYF.

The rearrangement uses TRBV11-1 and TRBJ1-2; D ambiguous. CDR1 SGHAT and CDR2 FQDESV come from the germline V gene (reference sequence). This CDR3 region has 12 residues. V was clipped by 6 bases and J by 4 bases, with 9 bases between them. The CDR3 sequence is CASSKEGYGYTF. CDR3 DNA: TGTGCCAGCAGTAAGGAGGGCTATGGCTACACCTTC.

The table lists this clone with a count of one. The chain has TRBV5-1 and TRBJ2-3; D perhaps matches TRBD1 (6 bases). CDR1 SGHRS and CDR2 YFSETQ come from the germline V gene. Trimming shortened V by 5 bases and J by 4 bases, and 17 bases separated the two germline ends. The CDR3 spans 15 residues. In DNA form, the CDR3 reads TGCGCCAGCAGACCACAGGGTGTGTGGCCAGATACGCAGTATTTT. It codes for CASRPQGVWPDTQYF.

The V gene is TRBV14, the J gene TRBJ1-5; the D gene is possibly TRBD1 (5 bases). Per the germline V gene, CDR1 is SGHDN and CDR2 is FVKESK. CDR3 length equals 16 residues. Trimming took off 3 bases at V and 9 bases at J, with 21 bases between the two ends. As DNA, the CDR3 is TGTGCCAGCAGCCATTCACAGGACGCAAGCCGGGGGCCCCAGCATTTT. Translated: CASSHSQDASRGPQHF.

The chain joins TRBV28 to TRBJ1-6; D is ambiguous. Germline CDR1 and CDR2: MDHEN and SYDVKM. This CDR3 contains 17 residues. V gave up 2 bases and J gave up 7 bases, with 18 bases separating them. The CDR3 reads CASSLVWGGSQNSPLHF. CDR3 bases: TGTGCCAGCAGTTTAGTATGGGGTGGGAGCCAAAATTCACCCCTCCACTTT.

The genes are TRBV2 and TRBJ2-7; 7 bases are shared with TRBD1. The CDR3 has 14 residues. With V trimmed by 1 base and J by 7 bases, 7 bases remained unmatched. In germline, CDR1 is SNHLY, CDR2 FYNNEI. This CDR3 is CASSEELGGQEQYF. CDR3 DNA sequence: TGTGCCAGCAGTGAAGAGCTAGGGGGACAGGAGCAGTACTTC.

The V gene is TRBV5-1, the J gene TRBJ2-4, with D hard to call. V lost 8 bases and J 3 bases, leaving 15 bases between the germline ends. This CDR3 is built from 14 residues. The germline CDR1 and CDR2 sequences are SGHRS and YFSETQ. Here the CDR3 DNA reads TGCGCCAGTCAGATCATCCCTGGCAAAAACATTCAGTACTTC. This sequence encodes CASQIIPGKNIQYF.

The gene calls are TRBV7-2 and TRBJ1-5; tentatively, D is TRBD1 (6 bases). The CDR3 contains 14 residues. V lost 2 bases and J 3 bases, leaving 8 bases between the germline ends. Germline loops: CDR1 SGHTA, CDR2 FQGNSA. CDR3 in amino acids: CASSLNRDNQPQHF. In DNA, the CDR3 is TGTGCCAGCAGCTTAAACAGGGACAATCAGCCCCAGCATTTT.

The CDR3 nucleotides are TGTGCCAGCAGCTTAACTTCAGGGGCCCCGCTGGGTGAGCAGTTCTTC. This translates into CASSLTSGAPLGEQFF. V gene TRBV7-3 combines with J gene TRBJ2-1, with D possibly matching TRBD1 (6 bases). V lost 0 bases and J lost 9, with 18 bases in between. Germline V gene data show CDR1 as SGHTA and CDR2 as FQGTGA. This CDR3 comprises 16 residues.